These 22 T cell receptor beta chains were sequenced from one sample in a study of CD8+ T cells in alopecia areata. Treatment denoted: oral pan-JAK inhibitor, 5-10 mg twice daily. RNA was extracted and reverse transcribed into cDNA as the sequencing template. Some clones are missing from TCRdb's copy, which holds only in-frame ones; the method was immunoSEQ multiplex PCR. The sample lists around 270,000 clones; roughly 64% were seen once. The material was CD4+ T cells sorted from blood, obtained at week 24, from a patient treated with tofacitinib. The receptors shown here come from a human donor with alopecia areata.

The chain combines TRBV10-3 with TRBJ1-5; possible D gene TRBD1, 5 bases. Germline V gene data show CDR1 as ENHRY and CDR2 as SYGVKD. V was trimmed by 4 bases and J by 3 bases, leaving 10 bases between them. The CDR3 contains 14 residues. In DNA, the CDR3 is TGTGCCATCAGTGCCGACAGTCTCAATCAGCCCCAGCATTTT. As protein: CAISADSLNQPQHF.

The chain combines TRBV5-6 with TRBJ2-3; D is ambiguous. V was shortened by 4 bases and J by 2 bases, with 14 bases between the two germline ends. This CDR3 has 15 amino acids. Germline V gene data show CDR1 as SGHDT and CDR2 as YYEEEE. CDR3: CASSPKELNTDTQYF. The CDR3 DNA follows: TGTGCCAGCAGCCCGAAGGAGCTAAACACAGATACGCAGTATTTT.

The chain is built from TRBV11-2 and TRBJ1-6; no clear D. From germline, CDR1 is SGHAT and CDR2 FQNNGV. CDR3 size: 14 residues. The V end was cut by 3 bases, the J end by 8 bases, with 11 bases between. CDR3 region: CASSFGPGDSPLHF. The DNA of the CDR3 is TGTGCCAGCAGCTTCGGACCCGGGGATTCACCCCTCCACTTT.

The chain combines TRBV25-1 with TRBJ1-1, with TRBD1 as a possible D gene (5 bases). Germline V gives CDR1 MGHDK, CDR2 SYGVNS. The CDR3 loop spans 13 amino acids. Trimming pared 5 bases from V and 2 bases from J, leaving 9 bases between. CDR3 bases: TGTGCCAGCAGTAGGCAGGGTAACACTGAAGCTTTCTTT. It encodes CASSRQGNTEAFF.

The sample holds a few counts of this clone. The J gene is TRBJ2-3, the V gene TRBV6-6; possibly TRBD1 for D (5 bases). Germline V gene sequence: CDR1 MNHNY, CDR2 SVGAGI (reference sequence). The CDR3 has 14 amino acids. Trimming left V 3 bases short and J 6 bases short, with 13 bases between. CDR3 nucleotides: TGTGCCAGCAGTTATAGTCAGGGTAGGGATACGCAGTATTTT. This translates into CASSYSQGRDTQYF.

This clone was detected only a few times. This chain uses TRBV19 with TRBJ2-3; tentative D call: TRBD1 (5 bases). CDR3 length: 13 residues. The V gene's germline CDR1 is LNHDA and CDR2 SQIVND (reference sequence). The V gene lost 4 bases and the J gene lost 7 bases, with 12 bases spanning the gap. CDR3 sequence reads: CASSTAGIHTQYF. CDR3 nucleotides: TGTGCCAGTAGTACGGCAGGGATCCATACGCAGTATTTT.

The rearrangement links TRBV7-2 to TRBJ2-2; D is ambiguous. The germline V and J ends were trimmed by 1 base and 7 bases, with 10 bases remaining between them. Germline CDR1 is SGHTA and CDR2 is FQGNSA. The CDR3 consists of 14 residues. The CDR3 here is CASSLERSGGELFF. DNA for the CDR3: TGTGCCAGCAGCTTAGAGCGATCGGGCGGGGAGCTGTTTTTT.

V is TRBV30 and J is TRBJ1-1; TRBD1 aligns across 7 bases. CDR1 GTSNPN and CDR2 SVGIG come from the germline V gene (reference sequence). The CDR3 is 15 residues long. The V and J ends lost 0 bases and 4 bases, in that order; junction bases with no gene match: 8. CDR3 sequence: CAWSVPPYRGTEAFF. CDR3 nucleotide sequence: TGTGCCTGGAGTGTACCCCCTTACAGGGGCACTGAAGCTTTCTTT.

The rearrangement uses TRBV25-1 and TRBJ2-2; D is unresolved. Trimming left V 4 bases short and J 6 bases short, with 12 bases between. CDR3 length: 14 residues. Germline loops: CDR1 MGHDK, CDR2 SYGVNS. In DNA form, the CDR3 reads TGTGCCAGCAGTGGAGGAGCTAGAGCCGGGGAGCTGTTTTTT. Its translation: CASSGGARAGELFF.

This clone was found a few times. The chain couples TRBV15 to TRBJ1-2; 8 nucleotides align to TRBD1. The CDR3 covers 14 residues. Germline CDR1 and CDR2: LNHNV and YYDKDF (reference sequence). With V trimmed by 5 bases and J by 7 bases, 9 bases remained unmatched. CDR3 DNA sequence: TGTGCCACCAGCCGGACAGGGCGGTTACCTGGCTACACCTTC. Amino acid sequence: CATSRTGRLPGYTF. Variable domain in full (rest from reference TRBV15 and TRBJ1-2): DAMVIQNPRYQVTQFGKPVTLSCSQTLNHNVMYWYQQKSSQAPKLLFHYYDKDFNNEADTPDNFQSRRPNTSFCFLDIRSPGLGDTAMYLCATSRTGRLPGYTFGSGTRLTVV.

The rearrangement links TRBV9 to TRBJ2-3, with TRBD2 matching over 10 bases. The junction had 3 bases not matched to a gene; V was cut back by 2 bases and J by 0 bases. There are 16 residues in the CDR3. Germline CDR1 is SGDLS and CDR2 is YYNGEE. CDR3 nucleotides: TGTGCCAGCAGCGTCCTAGCGGGGGTAAGCACAGATACGCAGTATTTT. This gives the protein CASSVLAGVSTDTQYF.

The J gene is TRBJ2-7, the V gene TRBV5-6, with TRBD1 matching over 9 bases. CDR1 is SGHDT, CDR2 YYEEEE, per germline. This CDR3 comprises 19 residues. With 1 base clipped from V and 7 bases from J, the junction kept 21 bases outside the gene matches. The CDR3 here is CASSLWLHGTGTRVREQYF. The CDR3 DNA reads TGTGCCAGCAGCTTGTGGTTGCACGGGACAGGGACTCGGGTGAGGGAGCAGTACTTC.

The chain joins TRBV7-2 to TRBJ1-2; 7 nucleotides match TRBD1. With V trimmed by 1 base and J by 3 bases, 5 bases remained unmatched. The CDR3 has 15 residues. The germline V gene encodes CDR1 SGHTA and CDR2 FQGNSA. CDR3 coding DNA: TGTGCCAGCAGCTTAGTGACAGGGTCCGACTATGGCTACACCTTC. Amino acids: CASSLVTGSDYGYTF. Full variable domain (missing parts from reference TRBV7-2 and TRBJ1-2): GAGVSQSPSNKVTEKGKDVELRCDPISGHTALYWYRQSLGQGLEFLIYFQGNSAPDKSGLPSDRFSAERTGGSVSTLTIQRTQQEDSAVYLCASSLVTGSDYGYTFGSGTRLTVV.

The chain employs TRBV25-1 and TRBJ1-2; 9 bases fit TRBD1. Germline V gene lookup returns CDR1 MGHDK and CDR2 SYGVNS. The CDR3 has 12 amino acids. V gave up 7 bases and J gave up 8 bases; unmatched junction bases: 5. CDR3 nucleotides: TGTGCCAGCACCAAACAGGGGGCAGGCTACACCTTC. Translating gives CASTKQGAGYTF.

V is TRBV30 and J is TRBJ2-7, with D perhaps matching TRBD1 (6 bases). From germline, CDR1 is GTSNPN and CDR2 SVGIG (reference sequence). Between the trimmed V and J ends, which lost 0 bases and 4 bases, there was a span of 13 bases. This CDR3 region has 14 residues. CDR3 in amino acids: CAWSVQQGNYEQYF. DNA for the CDR3: TGTGCCTGGAGTGTACAACAGGGCAATTACGAGCAGTACTTC.

The V and J genes are TRBV2 and TRBJ2-7; D gene ambiguous. Trimming took 6 bases from V and 5 from J, leaving 14 bases between them. This CDR3 contains 13 residues. Germline-derived CDR1 and CDR2 are SNHLY and FYNNEI. CDR3 sequence (DNA): TGTGCCAGCAGGAGGACCGTGTGGGACGAGCAGTACTTC. As protein: CASRRTVWDEQYF.

The chain has TRBV4-2 and TRBJ1-5; D ambiguous. The ends were cut back, 0 bases at V and 7 bases at J, with 7 bases in the middle. CDR3 length equals 13 residues. Germline CDR1 LGHNA, CDR2 YNFKEQ. DNA of the CDR3: TGTGCCAGCAGCCAAGATATGAGACAGCCCCAGCATTTT. Translated: CASSQDMRQPQHF.

There are a few counts of this clone. The rearrangement links TRBV4-3 to TRBJ2-1, with 11 bases identical to TRBD1. The CDR3 runs 16 residues. Trimming cost V 4 bases and J 7 bases; bases outside gene matches: 9. Germline assignment: CDR1 LGHNA and CDR2 YSLEER. CDR3: CASSRPSGTGGNEQFF. The CDR3 nucleotides are TGCGCCAGCAGCCGCCCCTCCGGGACAGGGGGGAATGAGCAGTTCTTC.

The chain carries TRBV20-1 and TRBJ1-1, with D uncertain. V was cut by 3 bases and J by 1 base, with 3 bases left in between. This CDR3 is built from 11 residues. CDR1 DFQATT and CDR2 SNEGSKA come from the germline V gene (reference sequence). The CDR3 DNA sequence: TGCAGTGCTAGGGGGAACACTGAAGCTTTCTTT. It codes for CSARGNTEAFF.

The table lists this clone with many counts. The chain joins TRBV14 to TRBJ1-1, with D uncertain. Trimming took 4 bases from V and 1 from J, leaving 13 bases between them. The CDR3 extends over 15 amino acids. CDR1 and CDR2 from the germline V gene are SGHDN and FVKESK. This CDR3 reads CASSLTPAKNTEAFF. CDR3 DNA: TGTGCCAGCAGCCTAACGCCGGCCAAGAACACTGAAGCTTTCTTT. The full variable domain, in which reference TRBV14 and TRBJ1-1 provide the parts outside the CDR3, is EAGVTQFPSHSVIEKGQTVTLRCDPISGHDNLYWYRRVMGKEIKFLLHFVKESKQDESGMPNNRFLAERTGGTYSTLKVQPAELEDSGVYFCASSLTPAKNTEAFFGQGTRLTVV.

V is TRBV29-1 and J is TRBJ2-2, with 8 nucleotides matching TRBD1. V gave up 7 bases and J gave up 1 base; unmatched junction bases: 2. Germline values: CDR1 SQVTM, CDR2 ANQGSEA. The CDR3 sequence is 13 residues long. The CDR3 DNA sequence: TGCAGCGGAGGGACAGGGAACACCGGGGAGCTGTTTTTT. This sequence encodes CSGGTGNTGELFF.

The chain joins TRBV10-3 to TRBJ2-3, with D maybe TRBD2 (6 bases). The germline gives CDR1 ENHRY, CDR2 SYGVKD. The CDR3 is made up of 18 amino acids. V lost 4 bases and J lost 1, with 21 bases in between. The CDR3, as DNA: TGTGCCATCAGTGCCCTGGGAACGTTGCCGGGGGGCACAGATACGCAGTATTTT. Translated: CAISALGTLPGGTDTQYF.